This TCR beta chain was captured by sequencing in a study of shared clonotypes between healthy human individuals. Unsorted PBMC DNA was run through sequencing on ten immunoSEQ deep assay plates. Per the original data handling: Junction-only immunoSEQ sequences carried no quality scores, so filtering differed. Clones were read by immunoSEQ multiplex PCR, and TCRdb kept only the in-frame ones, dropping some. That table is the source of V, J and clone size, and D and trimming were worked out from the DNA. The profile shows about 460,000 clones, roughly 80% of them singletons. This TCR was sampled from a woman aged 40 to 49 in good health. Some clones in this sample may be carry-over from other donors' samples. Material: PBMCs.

The CDR3 nucleotides are TGCGCCAGCAGCCCGGGACAGGGGGCGCGGTACGAGCAGTACTTC. Its protein product is CASSPGQGARYEQYF. This chain joins TRBV5-1 and TRBJ2-7; 12 nucleotides agree with TRBD1. Trimming at V came to 4 bases and at J to 4 bases, leaving 6 bases not matched to a gene. Germline CDR1 reads SGHRS; CDR2 reads YFSETQ. The CDR3 totals 15 residues.